This T cell receptor beta chain emerged from a study of CD8 T cells in ankylosing spondylitis. Study-wide points: Several highly homologous variants formed a TCR beta motif that appeared characteristic of ankylosing spondylitis blood. As for the disease-linked clones, they showed a CD8+ phenotype and occurred at relatively low frequencies in peripheral blood.

J lost 0 bases, V lost 6 bases, and 8 bases had no gene match. The CDR3 runs to 15 residues. Germline values: CDR1 DFQATT, CDR2 SNEGSKA (reference sequence). This clonotype appeared many times. What it binds is not known. By quantitative 5'-RACE with molecular barcodes, the TCR beta libraries were made. MiXCR was run by TCRdb on the 5' RACE reads, yielding one entry per CDR3 protein. The table has 200,000 to 250,000 distinct CDR3 sequences, about a sixth seen once. The sequenced sample was blood, either unsorted or a sorted T cell fraction (not recorded which). The V call is TRBV20-1, the J call TRBJ2-1; 7 positions match TRBD1. This receptor was identified in a male donor with ankylosing spondylitis. The chain's CDR3 is CSANAGTASYNEQFF. The DNA of the CDR3 is TGCAGTGCGAACGCCGGGACAGCCTCCTACAATGAGCAGTTCTTC.